This T cell receptor beta chain was identified in a study of control samples from healthy donors and cancer patients. Profiled with immunoSEQ multiplex PCR; TCRdb holds only in-frame clones, not every one. The table has roughly 32,000 clones, about 88% seen once. The CDR3 consists of 16 residues. Germline V gives CDR1 SGHTA, CDR2 FQGNSA. With 2 bases removed from V and 2 bases from J, the gap between germline ends came to 15 bases. Sequencing input: PBMCs. The clonotype was recovered from a woman in her forties with lung cancer. The V gene is TRBV7-2, the J gene TRBJ1-1; D perhaps matches TRBD1 (5 bases). CDR3 sequence (DNA): TGTGCCAGCAGCTTATCCACACGACGGGACAACACTGAAGCTTTCTTT. As protein: CASSLSTRRDNTEAFF. Drawing the rest from reference TRBV7-2 and TRBJ1-1, the complete variable domain is GAGVSQSPSNKVTEKGKDVELRCDPISGHTALYWYRQSLGQGLEFLIYFQGNSAPDKSGLPSDRFSAERTGGSVSTLTIQRTQQEDSAVYLCASSLSTRRDNTEAFFGQGTRLTVV.